The clone carrying this T cell receptor (beta chain) was counted a few times. Its antigen is still unknown. These data are taken from a study of tumor and adjacent non-tumor tissue in lung cancer. TCRbeta libraries were built with three rounds of nested PCR, modified from ARM-PCR. TCRdb reprocessed the multiplex PCR reads with MiXCR, giving one entry per CDR3 protein. The repertoire holds 71,000 or so distinct CDR3 sequences, with 75% to 90% as singletons. Findings of the study overall: TCR diversity was significantly greater in tumor than normal lung tissue. Normal lung showed higher cumulative top 100 clone frequency than tumor.

CDR3 length: 13 residues. V was trimmed by 0 bases and J by 4 bases, leaving 3 bases between them. CDR1 and CDR2 from the germline V gene are SGHTA and FQGTGA. This sample's RNA came from whole unsorted tissue. The sequenced sample was lung tumor tissue. J is TRBJ2-2 and V is TRBV7-3; D not resolved. The clonotype originates from a woman aged 45-65 years with non-small cell lung cancer. The CDR3 DNA reads TGTGCCAGCAGCTTAACAGGCACCGGGGAGCTGTTTTTT. Its protein product is CASSLTGTGELFF.